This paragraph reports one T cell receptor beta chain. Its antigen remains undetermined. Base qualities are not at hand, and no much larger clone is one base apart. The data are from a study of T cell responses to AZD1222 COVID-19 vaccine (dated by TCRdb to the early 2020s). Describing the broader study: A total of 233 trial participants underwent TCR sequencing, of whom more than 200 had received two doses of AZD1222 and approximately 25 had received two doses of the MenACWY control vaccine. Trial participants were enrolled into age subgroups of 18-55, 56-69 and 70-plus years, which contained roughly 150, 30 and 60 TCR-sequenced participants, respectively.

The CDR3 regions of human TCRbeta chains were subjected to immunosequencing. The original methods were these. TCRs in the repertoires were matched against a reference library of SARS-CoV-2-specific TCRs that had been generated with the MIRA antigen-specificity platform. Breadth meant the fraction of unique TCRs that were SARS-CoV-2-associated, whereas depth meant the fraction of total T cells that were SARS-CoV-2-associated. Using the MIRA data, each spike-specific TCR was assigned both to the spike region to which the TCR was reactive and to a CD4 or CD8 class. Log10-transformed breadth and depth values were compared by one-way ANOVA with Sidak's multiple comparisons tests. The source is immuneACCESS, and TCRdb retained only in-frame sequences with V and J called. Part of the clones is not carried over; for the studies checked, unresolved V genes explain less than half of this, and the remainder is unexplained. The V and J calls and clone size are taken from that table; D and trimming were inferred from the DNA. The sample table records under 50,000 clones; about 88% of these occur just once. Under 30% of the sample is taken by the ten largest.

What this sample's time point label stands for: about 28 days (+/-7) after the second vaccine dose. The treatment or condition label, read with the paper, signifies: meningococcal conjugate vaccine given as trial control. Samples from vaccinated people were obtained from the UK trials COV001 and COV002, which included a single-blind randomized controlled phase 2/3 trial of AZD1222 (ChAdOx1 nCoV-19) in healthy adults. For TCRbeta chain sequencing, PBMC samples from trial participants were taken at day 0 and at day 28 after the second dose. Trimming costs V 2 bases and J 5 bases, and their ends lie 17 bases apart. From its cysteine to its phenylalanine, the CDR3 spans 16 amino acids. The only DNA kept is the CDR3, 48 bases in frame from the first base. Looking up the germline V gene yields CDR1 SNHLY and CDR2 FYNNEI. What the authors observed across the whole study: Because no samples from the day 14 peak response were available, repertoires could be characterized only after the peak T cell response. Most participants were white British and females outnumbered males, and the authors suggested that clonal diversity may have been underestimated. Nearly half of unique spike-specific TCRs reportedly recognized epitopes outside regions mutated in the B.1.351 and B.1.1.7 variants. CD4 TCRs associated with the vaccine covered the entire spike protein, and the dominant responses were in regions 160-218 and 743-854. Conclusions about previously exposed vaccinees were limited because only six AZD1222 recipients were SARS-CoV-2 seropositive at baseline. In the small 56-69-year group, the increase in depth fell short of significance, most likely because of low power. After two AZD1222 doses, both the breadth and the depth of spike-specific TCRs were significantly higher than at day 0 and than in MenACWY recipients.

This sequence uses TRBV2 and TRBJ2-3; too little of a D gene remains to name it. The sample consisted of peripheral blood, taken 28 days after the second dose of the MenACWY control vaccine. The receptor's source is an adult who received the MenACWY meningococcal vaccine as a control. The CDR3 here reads CASSERVGLDVDTQYF. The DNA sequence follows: TGTGCCAGCAGTGAAAGGGTGGGTCTAGATGTAGATACGCAGTATTTT.